This entry concerns a single T cell receptor beta chain. No antigen is known for it. The V gene's germline CDR1 is SGHTA and CDR2 FQGTGA. This CDR3 is built from 15 residues. Trimming took off 1 base at V and 6 bases at J, with 12 bases between the two ends. This entry comes from a study of T cell responses to AZD1222 COVID-19 vaccine. Study results and limitations: The study identified only five to seven AZD1222 recipients as seropositive at baseline.

Doses given second, at about 4 or about 12 weeks, were pooled. Only in-frame clones appear in the TCRdb table, and some are missing; sequencing was by immunoSEQ multiplex PCR. The sample lists more than 95,000 clones; roughly 92% were seen once. This chain uses TRBV7-3 with TRBJ2-2; D is perhaps TRBD2 (6 bases). The sequence derives from an adult who received the AZD1222 COVID-19 vaccine. Sequencing was performed on peripheral blood, taken 28 days after the second AZD1222 dose. The CDR3 protein is CASSLKGPSAGELFF. Here the CDR3 DNA reads TGTGCCAGCAGCTTAAAGGGCCCTAGCGCCGGGGAGCTGTTTTTT.